The next 5 T cell receptor beta chains were all read from a single sample in a study of regulatory T cells in long-lasting Graves disease. Time point described: newly diagnosed GD, antithyroid drugs for less than 3 months. PBMCs provided the RNA from which the TCR library was made. With iRepertoire HTBI primers and Arm-PCR of CDR3 regions, TCR beta libraries were built. TCRdb re-called the multiplex PCR reads through MiXCR, storing one row per CDR3 protein. The top ten hold 12% of the sample, which has fewer than 500,000 distinct CDR3 sequences, under 20% seen once. These records were also assigned to another study, of T cells in Graves' hyperthyroidism and ophthalmopathy.

Sequenced here: peripheral blood mononuclear cells (PBMCs), sampled at new diagnosis, from a patient treated with antithyroid drugs. Source of these receptors: a man aged 40-49 years with Graves disease.

This clonotype was detected a few times. The rearrangement links TRBV20-1 to TRBJ1-4; the D gene is possibly TRBD1 (6 bases). This CDR3 region has 16 residues. Looked up from germline, CDR1 is DFQATT and CDR2 is SNEGSKA (reference sequence). Trimming stripped 3 bases from V and 3 bases from J, with 17 bases between. The CDR3 region is CSARDWEDRSNEKLFF. CDR3 DNA: TGCAGTGCTAGGGATTGGGAAGACAGGTCTAATGAAAAACTGTTTTTT.

This clonotype was seen repeatedly, ten times or more. The rearrangement joins TRBV20-1 to TRBJ2-2, with D perhaps matching TRBD2 (5 bases). The CDR3 loop spans 13 amino acids. V shed 4 bases and J shed 6 bases, with 12 bases lying between them. The germline gives CDR1 DFQATT, CDR2 SNEGSKA (reference sequence). The CDR3 bases are TGCAGTGCTATGGTGGGAGCAGCCGGGGAGCTGTTTTTT. Its protein is CSAMVGAAGELFF.

The rearrangement uses TRBV19 and TRBJ2-4, with a tentative D call TRBD1 (5 bases). The end of the DNA fits TRBJ2-1 better, so the J call may be wrong. This CDR3 is 14 amino acids long. Per the germline V gene, CDR1 is LNHDA and CDR2 is SQIVND (reference sequence). CDR3 coding DNA: TGTGCCAGTAGTATGAGACAGCCTCAATCGGAGCAGTTCTTC. It specifies CASSMRQPQSEQFF.

This clonotype is categorized as large. This chain connects TRBV3-1 to TRBJ2-3, with D possibly TRBD2 on 7 matching bases. CDR3 length equals 17 residues. Germline-derived CDR1 and CDR2 are LGHDT and YNNKEL (reference sequence). Trimming left V 0 bases short and J 2 bases short, with 15 bases between. CDR3 sequence (DNA): TGTGCCAGCAGCCAAGATAAGGGGGGGTGGTCCACAGATACGCAGTATTTT. Amino acids: CASSQDKGGWSTDTQYF.

Comment on this clonotype: This may come from a read error, since a much larger clone is one base off. The rearrangement joins TRBV7-7 to TRBJ2-5; 9 bases fit TRBD1. Looked up from germline, CDR1 is SSHAT and CDR2 is FNYEAQ (reference sequence). This CDR3 spans 17 amino acids. CDR3 in DNA: TGTGCTAGCGGCCCCATACAGGGGGCCGGGGTCGGAGAGACCCAGTACTTC. Its translation is CASGPIQGAGVGETQYF.